This T cell receptor beta chain was recorded in a study of T cell changes during pregnancy in multiple sclerosis. This table comes from immunoSEQ multiplex PCR, and its TCRdb copy is limited to in-frame clones, with some not included. The data contain roughly 49,000 clones, around nine tenths of them singletons. The CDR3 contains 15 residues. Germline assignment: CDR1 MNHEY and CDR2 SVGAGI. J lost 6 bases, V lost 4 bases, and 9 bases had no gene match. The specimen comprised CD4+ T cells from peripheral blood mononuclear cells, sampled in the second trimester of pregnancy. V gene TRBV6-5 combines with J gene TRBJ1-5, with 7 bases fitting TRBD1. The sequence derives from a female donor in good health, enrolled as a control in a pregnancy study. In nucleotides, the CDR3 is TGTGCCAGCAGTTCGCTAGGGACAGAAACTCAGCCCCAGCATTTT. The encoded protein is CASSSLGTETQPQHF.